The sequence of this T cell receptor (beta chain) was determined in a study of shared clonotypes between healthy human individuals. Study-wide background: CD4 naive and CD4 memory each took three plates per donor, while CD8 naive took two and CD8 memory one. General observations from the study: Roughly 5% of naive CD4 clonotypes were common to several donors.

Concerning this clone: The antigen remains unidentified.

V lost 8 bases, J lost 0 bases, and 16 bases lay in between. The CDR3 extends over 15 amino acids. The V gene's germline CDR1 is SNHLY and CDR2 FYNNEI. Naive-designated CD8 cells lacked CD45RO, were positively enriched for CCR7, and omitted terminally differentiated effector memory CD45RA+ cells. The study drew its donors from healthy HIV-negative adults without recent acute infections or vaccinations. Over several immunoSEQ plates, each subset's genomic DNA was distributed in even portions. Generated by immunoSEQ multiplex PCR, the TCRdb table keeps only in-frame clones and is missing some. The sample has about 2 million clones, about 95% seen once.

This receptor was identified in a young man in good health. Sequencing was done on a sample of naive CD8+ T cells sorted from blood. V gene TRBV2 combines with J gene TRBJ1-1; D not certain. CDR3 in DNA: TGTGCCAGCGAGGAGAGCGGGAGGGTGAACACTGAAGCTTTCTTT. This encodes CASEESGRVNTEAFF.